This passage covers 16 T cell receptor beta chains from one sample sequenced in a study of OX40 agonist ivuxolimab in advanced cancers. Here immunoSEQ multiplex PCR was the method, and the copy in TCRdb shows in-frame clones only, minus some. The sample lists about 44,000 clones, under 90% occurring once. Sequencing was performed on CD4+ or CD8+ T cells sorted from blood, taken in a trial of the OX40 agonist ivuxolimab. These receptors all stem from an adult with an advanced solid tumor such as melanoma, head and neck, liver or kidney cancer.

The chain joins TRBV19 to TRBJ2-7; 9 bases match TRBD2. Germline loops: CDR1 LNHDA, CDR2 SQIVND (reference sequence). The CDR3 loop spans 15 amino acids. V shed 6 bases and J 2 bases; nucleotides not matched to a gene: 8. The CDR3 is CASRISGSGPYEQYF. The CDR3 coding sequence is TGTGCCAGTAGGATTAGCGGGAGCGGCCCCTACGAGCAGTACTTC.

This clone is medium-sized within its sample. The chain links TRBV6-5 to TRBJ1-2; D is unresolved. The V end lost 4 bases, the J end lost 8 bases, and 14 bases lay between the germline ends. The CDR3 covers 13 residues. Germline lookup yields CDR1 MNHEY and CDR2 SVGAGI. The CDR3 is CASSSDPNGGYTF. CDR3 sequence (DNA): TGTGCCAGCAGTTCCGACCCCAACGGAGGCTACACCTTC.

This chain connects TRBV28 to TRBJ1-1; 7 positions match TRBD1. CDR1 is MDHEN and CDR2 is SYDVKM in the germline V gene. The CDR3 covers 15 residues. The junction had 5 bases not matched to a gene; V was cut back by 4 bases and J by 0 bases. As DNA, the CDR3 is TGTGCCAGCAGTTCCCCGACAGGGATGAACACTGAAGCTTTCTTT. Its protein is CASSSPTGMNTEAFF.

J is TRBJ1-2 and V is TRBV6-1, with TRBD1 identical over 8 bases. Germline V gives CDR1 MNHNS, CDR2 SASEGT. The V segment lost 3 bases and the J segment 8 bases; nucleotides outside the gene matches: 8. CDR3 size: 14 residues. Here the CDR3 reads CASSETLTGVGYTF. Here the CDR3 DNA reads TGTGCCAGCAGTGAGACATTGACAGGGGTCGGCTACACCTTC.

J is TRBJ1-1 and V is TRBV5-6; tentatively, D is TRBD1 (5 bases). V lost 2 bases and J 1 base, leaving 9 bases between the germline ends. Looked up from germline, CDR1 is SGHDT and CDR2 is YYEEEE. The CDR3 spans 14 residues. CDR3 sequence: CASSLGGGNTEAFF. In nucleotides, the CDR3 is TGTGCCAGCAGCTTAGGTGGGGGGAACACTGAAGCTTTCTTT.

This rearrangement joins TRBV18 to TRBJ1-2; possibly TRBD1 for D (5 bases). The germline V and J ends were trimmed by 5 bases and 4 bases, with 17 bases remaining between them. The CDR3 extends over 15 amino acids. CDR1 is KGHSH, CDR2 LQKENI, per germline. The CDR3 reads CASSETQGAIYGYTF. The CDR3, as DNA: TGTGCCAGCTCAGAGACCCAGGGAGCAATCTATGGCTACACCTTC.

The chain combines TRBV28 with TRBJ2-2, with 11 nucleotides matching TRBD1. CDR1 is MDHEN, CDR2 SYDVKM, per germline. CDR3 length: 16 residues. Losses at the gene ends were 5 bases for V and 7 bases for J; bases not matched to a gene: 9. The CDR3 here is CASSPGDRGFLGELFF. The CDR3 DNA follows: TGTGCCAGCAGTCCCGGGGACAGGGGGTTTCTCGGGGAGCTGTTTTTT.

The chain has TRBV6-6 and TRBJ2-7; D possibly uses TRBD1 or TRBD2 (5 bases each). From germline, CDR1 is MNHNY and CDR2 SVGAGI (reference sequence). V lost 0 bases and J 5 bases, leaving 14 bases between the germline ends. The CDR3 extends over 15 amino acids. CDR3: CASSYSGSQGDEQYF. CDR3 sequence (DNA): TGTGCCAGCAGTTACTCGGGGAGTCAGGGCGACGAGCAGTACTTC.

The chain recombines TRBV6-6 with TRBJ1-3; tentatively, D is TRBD1 (6 bases). Germline V gene sequence: CDR1 MNHNY, CDR2 SVGAGI (reference sequence). The ends were cut back, 8 bases at V and 0 bases at J, with 11 bases in the middle. The CDR3 is 14 amino acids. CDR3 in amino acids: CASQGGGSGNTIYF. CDR3 sequence (DNA): TGTGCCAGCCAAGGAGGGGGCTCTGGAAACACCATATATTTT.

This chain links TRBV6-5 with TRBJ2-5; tentatively, D is TRBD2 (6 bases). V was trimmed by 8 bases and J by 5 bases, leaving 15 bases between them. This CDR3 has 13 amino acids. CDR1 MNHEY and CDR2 SVGAGI come from the germline V gene. CDR3: CASGGGRGETQYF. The CDR3 nucleotides are TGTGCCAGCGGGGGAGGAAGGGGTGAGACCCAGTACTTC.

The chain recombines TRBV27 with TRBJ1-5; no reliable D call. Germline V lookup: CDR1 MNHEY, CDR2 SMNVEV (reference sequence). Trimming took off 5 bases at V and 4 bases at J, with 6 bases between the two ends. The CDR3 consists of 12 residues. The CDR3 here is CASSQNNQPQHF. The CDR3 DNA reads TGTGCCAGCAGTCAAAATAATCAGCCCCAGCATTTT.

The rearrangement uses TRBV6-5 and TRBJ1-1; the match to TRBD1 covers 10 bases. V was clipped by 6 bases and J by 6 bases; unmatched bases: 4. Germline assignment: CDR1 MNHEY and CDR2 SVGAGI. There are 13 residues in the CDR3. CDR3 DNA: TGTGCCAGCAGAGGGACAGGGGCCCCTGAAGCTTTCTTT. As protein: CASRGTGAPEAFF.

The chain recombines TRBV15 with TRBJ2-3, with 11 bases aligning to TRBD2. The CDR3 consists of 17 residues. Germline V gene data show CDR1 as LNHNV and CDR2 as YYDKDF (reference sequence). With 3 bases clipped from V and 2 bases from J, the junction kept 7 bases outside the gene matches. The CDR3 coding sequence is TGTGCCACCAGCAGGGGACTAGCGGAGCAGTTCACAGATACGCAGTATTTT. As protein: CATSRGLAEQFTDTQYF. The variable domain in full, completed from reference TRBV15 and TRBJ2-3, reads DAMVIQNPRYQVTQFGKPVTLSCSQTLNHNVMYWYQQKSSQAPKLLFHYYDKDFNNEADTPDNFQSRRPNTSFCFLDIRSPGLGDTAMYLCATSRGLAEQFTDTQYFGPGTRLTVL.

This chain joins TRBV7-2 and TRBJ2-7, with 10 bases that match TRBD2. J was trimmed by 0 bases and V by 5 bases; bases with no gene match: 7. Germline CDR1 SGHTA, CDR2 FQGNSA. The CDR3 extends over 16 amino acids. The CDR3 coding sequence is TGTGCCAGCAGCCCCGGACTAGCGGAGAGCTCCTACGAGCAGTACTTC. Its protein product is CASSPGLAESSYEQYF.

V gene TRBV7-8 combines with J gene TRBJ1-4; D is uncertain. CDR1 is SGHVS and CDR2 is FQNEAQ in the germline V gene. V lost 1 base, J lost 10 bases, and 16 bases lay in between. This CDR3 is built from 15 residues. The CDR3 is CASSLEGGGKVKLFF. The CDR3 coding sequence is TGTGCCAGCAGCTTAGAGGGAGGTGGGAAGGTAAAACTGTTTTTT. The variable domain in full, completed from reference TRBV7-8 and TRBJ1-4, reads GAGVSQSPRYKVAKRGQDVALRCDPISGHVSLFWYQQALGQGPEFLTYFQNEAQLDKSGLPSDRFFAERPEGSVSTLKIQRTQQEDSAVYLCASSLEGGGKVKLFFGSGTQLSVL.

This rearrangement joins TRBV6-1 to TRBJ2-7, with D perhaps matching TRBD2 (6 bases). Germline lookup yields CDR1 MNHNS and CDR2 SASEGT. The V end was cut by 4 bases, the J end by 1 base, with 14 bases between. The CDR3 runs 15 residues. CDR3 nucleotides: TGTGCCAGCAGTGGGTGGGGGGATCTATCCTACGAGCAGTACTTC. Encoded protein: CASSGWGDLSYEQYF.